These 30 T cell receptor beta chains originate from one sample sequenced in a study of blood T cell repertoires in COVID-19 (dated by TCRdb to 2020 to 2022). Library method: the immunoSEQ multiplex PCR assay. TCRdb retrieved this table from immuneACCESS and kept in-frame rearrangements only. Not all clones are present; in checked studies, unresolved V genes account for under half, and no reason is known for the remainder. This sample comprises 45,000 to 50,000 clones, roughly nine tenths of them detected only once. The ten biggest clones cover about a tenth of the sample. Source material: peripheral blood. These receptors were obtained from a human donor in a cohort sampled during active COVID-19.

This clone rates as medium-sized. The chain couples TRBV6-6 to TRBJ1-3; TRBD1 might be the D (6 bases). This CDR3 is built from 13 residues. Trimming left V 4 bases short and J 4 bases short, with 8 bases between. Germline CDR1 MNHNY, CDR2 SVGAGI (reference sequence). The CDR3 nucleotides are TGTGCCAGCAGTTCAGGACAGGGAAACACCATATATTTT. The encoded protein is CASSSGQGNTIYF.

This rearrangement joins TRBV7-9 to TRBJ1-1; TRBD1 aligns across 8 bases. J gave up 1 base and V 5 bases, and 6 bases lay outside the gene matches. Germline V gene sequence: CDR1 SEHNR, CDR2 FQNEAQ (reference sequence). CDR3 length: 15 amino acids. CDR3 nucleotide sequence: TGTGCCAGCAGCCCCCTAGGGACAGGGAACACTGAAGCTTTCTTT. Protein: CASSPLGTGNTEAFF.

The chain links TRBV7-2 to TRBJ1-5; D gene ambiguous. CDR1 is SGHTA, CDR2 FQGNSA, per germline. The V and J ends lost 4 bases and 0 bases respectively, with 7 bases between them. CDR3 length: 14 amino acids. The CDR3 nucleotides are TGTGCCAGCAGCTCCTCTAATAGCAATCAGCCCCAGCATTTT. It is translated as CASSSSNSNQPQHF.

The gene calls are TRBV10-2 and TRBJ2-1; the match to TRBD2 covers 7 bases. CDR1 WSHSY and CDR2 SAAADI come from the germline V gene. The CDR3 loop spans 14 amino acids. The junction had 5 bases not matched to a gene; V was cut back by 4 bases and J by 5 bases. DNA of the CDR3: TGCGCCAGCAGTGGTGGGGGGGTTAACAATGAGCAGTTCTTC. Its protein product is CASSGGGVNNEQFF.

V gene TRBV6-1 combines with J gene TRBJ1-6, with a weak D call TRBD1 (6 bases). V was shortened by 3 bases and J by 4 bases, with 10 bases between the two germline ends. In germline, CDR1 is MNHNS, CDR2 SASEGT. CDR3 length equals 15 residues. The CDR3, as DNA: TGTGCCAGCAGTGAGGGGGCAGGATATAATTCACCCCTCCACTTT. The encoded protein is CASSEGAGYNSPLHF.

The J gene is TRBJ1-6, the V gene TRBV6-6; D is possibly TRBD1 (6 bases). Per the germline V gene, CDR1 is MNHNY and CDR2 is SVGAGI (reference sequence). This CDR3 has 15 amino acids. Trimming removed 5 bases at V and 13 bases at J, with 21 bases between. In DNA, the CDR3 is TGTGCCAGCAGTCCCCAACAGGGTGGGGTAAGGCCCCTCCACTTT. Its protein product is CASSPQQGGVRPLHF.

V and J are TRBV4-1 and TRBJ2-3; D remains unclear. V shed 1 base and J shed 6 bases, with 20 bases lying between them. CDR1 MGHRA and CDR2 YSYEKL come from the germline V gene. This CDR3 has 17 residues. Written as DNA, the CDR3 is TGCGCCAGCAGCCAAGGAGCTTGGCTAGAGTACGTGGATACGCAGTATTTT. It translates to CASSQGAWLEYVDTQYF.

The chain recombines TRBV5-1 with TRBJ2-7; TRBD1 aligns across 9 bases. Trimming cost V 4 bases and J 5 bases; bases outside gene matches: 13. The CDR3 extends over 16 amino acids. CDR1 and CDR2 (germline): SGHRS, YFSETQ. CDR3 residues: CASSPGQGSVSHEQYF. The CDR3 DNA reads as TGCGCCAGCAGCCCTGGACAGGGGAGTGTGTCGCACGAGCAGTACTTC.

The genes are TRBV14 and TRBJ1-1; tentative D call: TRBD1 (5 bases). Trimming shortened V by 1 base and J by 0 bases, and 6 bases separated the two germline ends. Per germline, CDR1 SGHDN and CDR2 FVKESK. This CDR3 is 14 amino acids long. The CDR3 spells CASSQGQLNTEAFF. In DNA form, the CDR3 reads TGTGCCAGCAGCCAAGGACAGTTGAACACTGAAGCTTTCTTT. The full variable domain, in which reference TRBV14 and TRBJ1-1 provide the parts outside the CDR3, is EAGVTQFPSHSVIEKGQTVTLRCDPISGHDNLYWYRRVMGKEIKFLLHFVKESKQDESGMPNNRFLAERTGGTYSTLKVQPAELEDSGVYFCASSQGQLNTEAFFGQGTRLTVV.

The chain joins TRBV4-2 to TRBJ1-6; maybe TRBD1 (5 bases). CDR1 is LGHNA and CDR2 is YNFKEQ in the germline V gene. CDR3 length: 15 residues. V lost 0 bases and J 7 bases, leaving 10 bases between the germline ends. CDR3 sequence: CASSQDRGWNSPLHF. The CDR3, as DNA: TGTGCCAGCAGCCAAGATAGGGGATGGAATTCACCCCTCCACTTT.

The rearrangement uses TRBV29-1 and TRBJ1-2, with 7 bases lining up with TRBD1. Germline V lookup: CDR1 SQVTM, CDR2 ANQGSEA. CDR3 length: 11 residues. The V segment lost 6 bases and the J segment 5 bases; nucleotides outside the gene matches: 3. The CDR3 bases are TGCAGCGTCGGACAGGAATATGGCTACACCTTC. The encoded protein is CSVGQEYGYTF.

CDR3 sequence (DNA): TGTGCCAGCAGCTTAATAAGTTCGGACCCCGGTACGGGGGAGACCCAGTACTTC. Translating gives CASSLISSDPGTGETQYF. The chain has TRBV7-3 and TRBJ2-5; D is perhaps TRBD2 (5 bases). The CDR3 runs 18 residues. Trimming cost V 1 base and J 5 bases, with 23 bases left between them. Germline V gene data show CDR1 as SGHTA and CDR2 as FQGTGA.

V gene TRBV5-4 combines with J gene TRBJ2-7; 7 bases map to TRBD2. The germline V gene encodes CDR1 SGHNT and CDR2 YYREEE (reference sequence). This CDR3 spans 14 amino acids. J lost 0 bases, V lost 4 bases, and 4 bases had no gene match. The CDR3 region is CASSLRGVSYEQYF. Written as DNA, the CDR3 is TGTGCCAGCAGCCTACGGGGGGTCTCCTACGAGCAGTACTTC.

The CDR3 DNA reads as TGTGCCAGCAGCTTAGTCGGGGGGGCCACCTACAATGAGCAGTTCTTC. Translation gives CASSLVGGATYNEQFF. This chain uses TRBV13 with TRBJ2-1; 8 positions match TRBD2. The CDR3 extends over 16 amino acids. Trimming removed 1 base from V and 2 bases from J; junction bases left unmatched: 4. Germline values: CDR1 PRHDT, CDR2 FYEKMQ (reference sequence).

Regarding this clone: At one boundary the junction diverges from the germline segment, which might be a read error. This rearrangement joins TRBV28 to TRBJ1-3; D is undetermined. The CDR3 length is 9 residues. The germline CDR1 and CDR2 sequences are MDHEN and SYDVKM. CDR3 nucleotides: TGTGCCAGCGGCCGGAGATACCATTTT. Encoded protein: CASGRRYHF.

The chain recombines TRBV30 with TRBJ1-1, with a possible D match to TRBD1 (5 bases). Trimming shortened V by 8 bases and J by 7 bases, and 14 bases separated the two germline ends. The germline CDR1 and CDR2 sequences are GTSNPN and SVGIG (reference sequence). The CDR3 length is 11 residues. The CDR3, as DNA: TGTGCCCCTTCAAGGACATTTGAAGCTTTCTTT. Residues: CAPSRTFEAFF.

The V gene is TRBV2, the J gene TRBJ2-1; 10 positions agree with TRBD1. Germline V gene lookup returns CDR1 SNHLY and CDR2 FYNNEI. The CDR3 consists of 15 residues. Germline trimming cut 3 bases from V and 6 bases from J; bases unmatched to any gene: 5. The CDR3 loop reads CASSEWGQGFNEQFF. The DNA for the CDR3 is TGTGCCAGCAGTGAGTGGGGACAGGGGTTCAATGAGCAGTTCTTC.

V is TRBV7-8 and J is TRBJ1-6; 7 nucleotides align to TRBD1. CDR3 length equals 15 residues. Germline V CDR1 and CDR2: SGHVS, FQNEAQ. J lost 9 bases, V lost 5 bases, and 10 bases had no gene match. CDR3 nucleotide sequence: TGTGCCAGCAGCACTGACAGGGTGGGGGTTTCACCCCTCCACTTT. This gives the protein CASSTDRVGVSPLHF.

V usage is TRBV28 and J usage is TRBJ2-1; possibly TRBD2 for D (6 bases). The CDR3 covers 15 residues. The V gene lost 10 bases and the J gene lost 3 bases, with 19 bases spanning the gap. Germline assignment: CDR1 MDHEN and CDR2 SYDVKM. The CDR3 region is CATLPGTGDYNEQFF. The CDR3 coding sequence is TGTGCCACACTACCTGGGACGGGGGACTACAATGAGCAGTTCTTC.

This chain connects TRBV7-6 to TRBJ2-1, with 8 bases lining up with TRBD1. The CDR3 runs 13 residues. Germline assignment: CDR1 SGHVS and CDR2 FNYEAQ. Trimming cost V 0 bases and J 15 bases; bases outside gene matches: 7. CDR3 region: CASSLAQDRALFF. As DNA, the CDR3 is TGTGCCAGCAGCTTAGCGCAGGACAGGGCGCTGTTCTTC. The variable domain in full, completed from reference TRBV7-6 and TRBJ2-1, reads GAGVSQSPRYKVTKRGQDVALRCDPISGHVSLYWYRQALGQGPEFLTYFNYEAQQDKSGLPNDRFSAERPEGSISTLTIQRTEQRDSAMYRCASSLAQDRALFFGPGTRLTVL.

The gene calls are TRBV5-6 and TRBJ1-3; tentatively, D is TRBD1 (5 bases). CDR1 SGHDT and CDR2 YYEEEE come from the germline V gene. The CDR3 extends over 14 amino acids. V was cut by 2 bases and J by 1 base, with 7 bases left in between. The CDR3 DNA follows: TGTGCCAGCAGCTTCGGGGGTTCTGGAAACACCATATATTTT. Amino acid sequence: CASSFGGSGNTIYF.

The J gene is TRBJ2-7, the V gene TRBV5-1; D not resolved. CDR3 length: 14 amino acids. Germline V gene sequence: CDR1 SGHRS, CDR2 YFSETQ. V lost 3 bases to trimming and J lost 2 bases, with 12 bases between them. The CDR3 bases are TGCGCCAGCAGCTCCCCCCCGGAGACCTACGAGCAGTACTTC. This gives the protein CASSSPPETYEQYF.

The CDR3 DNA reads as TGTGCCAGCAGTTACTATTATGGGACAGGGCAGGATGAGCAGTTCTTC. Residues: CASSYYYGTGQDEQFF. The V call is TRBV6-2 or TRBV6-3, the J call TRBJ2-1; TRBD1 agrees at 9 bases. Per germline, CDR1 MNHEY and CDR2 SVGEGT. With 1 base clipped from V and 8 bases from J, the junction kept 9 bases outside the gene matches. The CDR3 sequence is 16 residues long.

The chain carries TRBV7-3 and TRBJ2-5; TRBD2 is a possible D gene (5 bases). Germline V CDR1 and CDR2: SGHTA, FQGTGA. The CDR3 has 13 residues. V lost 2 bases, J lost 5 bases, and 9 bases lay in between. CDR3 residues: CASSLGSGETQYF. The DNA for the CDR3 is TGTGCCAGCAGCTTAGGGTCGGGGGAGACCCAGTACTTC.

This chain links TRBV5-1 with TRBJ2-3, with D perhaps TRBD1 (6 bases). The CDR3 is 13 residues long. V shed 5 bases and J shed 6 bases, with 13 bases lying between them. Germline CDR1 reads SGHRS; CDR2 reads YFSETQ. CDR3 coding DNA: TGCGCCAGCAGTCTGGCAGGGGCCGATACGCAGTATTTT. This gives the protein CASSLAGADTQYF.

This rearrangement joins TRBV6-5 to TRBJ1-4; TRBD1 matches 9 bases. The CDR3 has 12 amino acids. The germline gives CDR1 MNHEY, CDR2 SVGAGI. V was pared by 8 bases and J by 7 bases, with 2 bases of the junction left unmatched. The CDR3 region is CASGTGIEKLFF. The DNA of the CDR3 is TGTGCCAGCGGGACAGGGATTGAAAAACTGTTTTTT.

Comments on this clone: One end of the junction fails to match germline, which may point to a read error. The chain employs TRBV7-7 and TRBJ2-7, with TRBD1 as a possible D gene (6 bases). Germline loops: CDR1 SSHAT, CDR2 FNYEAQ (reference sequence). The CDR3 is made up of 13 amino acids. As DNA, the CDR3 is TGTGCTAGCAGCTTTAATCAGGGGTACGAGCAGTACTTC. Amino acid sequence: CASSFNQGYEQYF. Variable domain in full (rest from reference TRBV7-7 and TRBJ2-7): GAGVSQSPRYKVTKRGQDVTLRCDPISSHATLYWYQQALGQGPEFLTYFNYEAQPDKSGLPSDRFSAERPEGSISTLTIQRTEQRDSAMYRCASSFNQGYEQYFGPGTRLTVT.

The chain links TRBV24-1 to TRBJ2-1; 7 bases are shared with TRBD1. Trimming took 7 bases from V and 5 from J; bases not matched to a gene: 7. The CDR3 spans 14 residues. The germline CDR1 and CDR2 sequences are KGHDR and SFDVKD. CDR3 bases: TGTGCCACCAGGAGCGACAGGGTCCACAATGAGCAGTTCTTC. This encodes CATRSDRVHNEQFF.

The rearrangement joins TRBV2 to TRBJ2-2, with D perhaps matching TRBD1 (5 bases). Germline V gene sequence: CDR1 SNHLY, CDR2 FYNNEI. The CDR3 contains 17 residues. The ends were cut back, 4 bases at V and 6 bases at J, with 21 bases in the middle. The DNA for the CDR3 is TGTGCCAGCAGTGGTTTCACCCAGGGCGGTCTGGCCGGGGAGCTGTTTTTT. This encodes CASSGFTQGGLAGELFF.

The CDR3 nucleotides read TGTGCCAGCAGAGACGAGAGGAGCTCCTATAATTCACCCCTCCACTTT. Encoded protein: CASRDERSSYNSPLHF. The chain uses TRBV2 and TRBJ1-6, with D uncertain. Germline CDR1 SNHLY, CDR2 FYNNEI. The CDR3 is 16 residues long. Trimming shortened V by 6 bases and J by 0 bases, and 12 bases separated the two germline ends.